The table lists the clone carrying this TCR beta chain with many counts. The record originates from a study of T-cell reconstitution after alpha-beta-depleted transplantation in children. With 1 base removed from V and 6 bases from J, the gap between germline ends came to 13 bases. In germline, CDR1 is SGHRS, CDR2 YFSETQ. This CDR3 is built from 15 residues. Unique molecular identifiers were built into the TCRbeta library. One entry per CDR3 protein results from TCRdb running MiXCR on the PCR reads. The sample carries 200,000 to 250,000 distinct CDR3 sequences, approximately 9% recorded once. Sequencing used PBMCs from the stem cell graft donor, obtained from the stem cell graft. The rearrangement joins TRBV5-1 to TRBJ1-4; D unclear. The TCR was taken from a human donor who donated a stem cell graft to a child with acute lymphoblastic leukemia. CDR3 sequence reads: CASSLRDGTYEKLFF. The DNA for the CDR3 is TGCGCCAGCAGCTTGAGAGACGGTACCTATGAAAAACTGTTTTTT.